The 20 T cell receptor beta chains presented below share a single source sample, sequenced in a study of cytomegalovirus exposure and HLA in healthy donors. Measured with immunoSEQ multiplex PCR; TCRdb has only the in-frame clones, and not every one. The sample has approximately 220,000 clones; around nine tenths are singletons. The sample was PBMCs. The receptors stem from a man aged 18-30 years in good health and CMV-seronegative.

The chain links TRBV5-4 to TRBJ2-2; perhaps TRBD2 as D (6 bases). The CDR3 consists of 17 residues. V shed 1 base and J shed 6 bases, with 19 bases lying between them. The germline CDR1 and CDR2 sequences are SGHNT and YYREEE (reference sequence). DNA of the CDR3: TGTGCCAGCAGCTTGAGATCAGCGGGTGGAGGGGCCGGGGAGCTGTTTTTT. It translates to CASSLRSAGGGAGELFF.

This clone is a singleton in its sample. The chain has TRBV9 and TRBJ1-2, with D unclear. Per germline, CDR1 SGDLS and CDR2 YYNGEE. Trimming stripped 3 bases from V and 0 bases from J, with 9 bases between. The CDR3 extends over 14 amino acids. The CDR3 here is CASSAEGTNYGYTF. The CDR3 bases are TGTGCCAGCAGCGCCGAGGGTACTAACTATGGCTACACCTTC.

The V and J genes are TRBV30 and TRBJ1-5; possibly TRBD1 for D (6 bases). Per germline, CDR1 GTSNPN and CDR2 SVGIG (reference sequence). The CDR3 runs 15 residues. V dropped 5 bases and J dropped 10 bases, with 24 bases sitting between them. CDR3 in DNA: TGTGCCTGGGGCCTCCGGGACAATTTCATCAGCCCCCAGCATTTT. Its protein is CAWGLRDNFISPQHF.

In nucleotides, the CDR3 is TGTGCCAGCAGTTTTGGAGGGATGGGTCAGCCCCAGCATTTT. Its protein product is CASSFGGMGQPQHF. The chain couples TRBV28 to TRBJ1-5; D is unresolved. Germline V gene lookup returns CDR1 MDHEN and CDR2 SYDVKM. The CDR3 length is 14 residues. Between the trimmed V and J ends, which lost 3 bases and 6 bases, there was a span of 12 bases.

The rearrangement links TRBV6-8 to TRBJ2-7, with a possible D match to TRBD1 (6 bases). Per the germline V gene, CDR1 is MNHGY and CDR2 is SAAAGT. This CDR3 region has 17 residues. Trimming pared 1 base from V and 1 base from J, leaving 17 bases between. CDR3 coding DNA: TGTGCCAGCAGTTACTGGGCTAACAGGGCCCTATCCTACGAGCAGTACTTC. Its translation: CASSYWANRALSYEQYF.

The chain carries TRBV2 and TRBJ1-2, with no clear D. Germline lookup yields CDR1 SNHLY and CDR2 FYNNEI. This CDR3 region has 11 residues. The V gene lost 11 bases and the J gene lost 4 bases, with 11 bases spanning the gap. The CDR3 DNA reads TGTGCCGGGAGAAGCCTCTATGGCTACACCTTC. Translated: CAGRSLYGYTF.

The V call is TRBV20-1, the J call TRBJ2-1; D uncertain. The CDR3 runs to 11 residues. Looked up from germline, CDR1 is DFQATT and CDR2 is SNEGSKA (reference sequence). Trimming took 8 bases from V and 7 from J, leaving 12 bases between them. The CDR3 here is CSTLYLNEQFF. CDR3 bases: TGCAGTACTCTCTATCTGAATGAGCAGTTCTTC.

The table lists this clone with a count of one. This chain connects TRBV19 to TRBJ1-5; 9 positions agree with TRBD1. Germline V gene data show CDR1 as LNHDA and CDR2 as SQIVND (reference sequence). The CDR3 has 14 amino acids. With V trimmed by 7 bases and J by 5 bases, 6 bases remained unmatched. In DNA, the CDR3 is TGTGCCAGTACGGGACAGGGAAATTATCAGCCCCAGCATTTT. Amino acids: CASTGQGNYQPQHF. The full variable domain, completed using reference TRBV19 and TRBJ1-5, is DGGITQSPKYLFRKEGQNVTLSCEQNLNHDAMYWYRQDPGQGLRLIYYSQIVNDFQKGDIAEGYSVSREKKESFPLTVTSAQKNPTAFYLCASTGQGNYQPQHFGDGTRLSIL.

The sample holds a few counts of this clone. The chain links TRBV19 to TRBJ2-7, with TRBD1 matching 9 bases. There are 15 residues in the CDR3. Germline CDR1 and CDR2: LNHDA and SQIVND (reference sequence). The trim removed 4 bases at V and 5 bases at J, leaving 9 bases unmatched. The CDR3 region is CASSRSGTGFDEQYF. DNA of the CDR3: TGTGCCAGTAGTAGGTCCGGGACAGGGTTCGACGAGCAGTACTTC.

This chain joins TRBV2 and TRBJ2-7; 12 bases are a match to TRBD2. Germline V gene data show CDR1 as SNHLY and CDR2 as FYNNEI. The V gene end was trimmed by 5 bases and the J gene end by 0 bases; junction bases not matched to a gene: 8. The CDR3 sequence is 17 residues long. Here the CDR3 reads CASSSTSGGLSSYEQYF. Here the CDR3 DNA reads TGTGCCAGCAGTTCTACTAGCGGGGGGCTGAGCTCCTACGAGCAGTACTTC.

The V and J genes are TRBV9 and TRBJ1-2; the match to TRBD1 covers 10 bases. Germline V lookup: CDR1 SGDLS, CDR2 YYNGEE. J was trimmed by 8 bases and V by 0 bases; bases with no gene match: 7. The CDR3 contains 15 residues. CDR3 bases: TGTGCCAGCAGCGTAGCGAGACAGGGGGCAACGGGCTACACCTTC. Translated: CASSVARQGATGYTF.

Only one count was recorded for this clone. J is TRBJ2-3 and V is TRBV6-5, with D possibly matching TRBD2 (5 bases). The CDR3 is made up of 15 amino acids. The germline V gene encodes CDR1 MNHEY and CDR2 SVGAGI. V lost 4 bases and J lost 6, with 17 bases in between. Here the CDR3 DNA reads TGTGCCAGCAGTTTGACTATTGGGTCGATGGATACGCAGTATTTT. Protein sequence: CASSLTIGSMDTQYF.

The V gene is TRBV28, the J gene TRBJ2-3; the match to TRBD2 covers 9 bases. Germline V lookup: CDR1 MDHEN, CDR2 SYDVKM. The CDR3 covers 18 residues. Unmatched junction bases numbered 16, after V lost 5 bases and J lost 4 bases. In DNA, the CDR3 is TGTGCCAGCAGTGCCATCTCTCCCCTGGGACTAGCTGCAGATACGCAGTATTTT. Protein: CASSAISPLGLAADTQYF.

This clone appeared once. The chain joins TRBV7-8 to TRBJ2-1; D possibly corresponds to TRBD2 (6 bases). The CDR3 has 13 amino acids. Trimming removed 5 bases at V and 9 bases at J, with 14 bases between. CDR1 and CDR2 from the germline V gene are SGHVS and FQNEAQ. CDR3 in DNA: TGTGCCAGCAGCAACCTGACTAGAGGTGAGCAGTTCTTC. It yields the protein CASSNLTRGEQFF.

V and J are TRBV19 and TRBJ1-5, with 12 nucleotides matching TRBD1. The CDR3 runs to 12 residues. V dropped 8 bases and J dropped 9; count of bases not matched to a gene: 2. Germline loops: CDR1 LNHDA, CDR2 SQIVND (reference sequence). The CDR3 loop is CASGTGGRPQHF. The CDR3 DNA reads as TGTGCCAGTGGGACAGGGGGCCGGCCCCAGCATTTT.

The chain employs TRBV28 and TRBJ2-5; 7 bases map to TRBD2. Germline-derived CDR1 and CDR2 are MDHEN and SYDVKM. V shed 3 bases, J shed 4 bases, and the junction held 5 bases outside the gene matches. This CDR3 has 14 residues. CDR3 sequence: CASSLSGGLETQYF. The DNA for the CDR3 is TGTGCCAGCAGTTTGTCGGGGGGTTTAGAGACCCAGTACTTC.

The V call is TRBV4-3, the J call TRBJ2-7; possibly TRBD2 for D (6 bases). From germline, CDR1 is LGHNA and CDR2 YSLEER. This CDR3 comprises 14 residues. V gave up 1 base and J gave up 2 bases, with 9 bases separating them. The CDR3 coding sequence is TGCGCCAGCAGCCAAGGTGGAGGGGCCTACGAGCAGTACTTC. Amino acid sequence: CASSQGGGAYEQYF.

The gene calls are TRBV10-3 and TRBJ1-1, with D hard to call. The CDR3 covers 14 residues. V shed 2 bases and J shed 5 bases, with 12 bases lying between them. The germline CDR1 and CDR2 sequences are ENHRY and SYGVKD. Here the CDR3 reads CAISEGGGRTEAFF. In DNA, the CDR3 is TGTGCCATCAGTGAGGGTGGAGGCAGGACTGAAGCTTTCTTT.

The chain links TRBV5-1 to TRBJ2-3, with TRBD2 matching over 10 bases. The CDR3 consists of 16 residues. V shed 1 base and J 4 bases; nucleotides not matched to a gene: 6. CDR1 SGHRS and CDR2 YFSETQ come from the germline V gene. The CDR3 sequence is CASSLPSGGEADTQYF. In DNA, the CDR3 is TGCGCCAGCAGCTTGCCCAGCGGGGGGGAGGCAGATACGCAGTATTTT.

The chain carries TRBV23-1 and TRBJ2-7, with no clear D. TRBV23-1 falls under the ORF class, with uncertain function. V lost 4 bases and J lost 6, with 22 bases in between. The CDR3 is made up of 16 amino acids. The CDR3 reads CASSPYSLDKKVEQYF. The CDR3 DNA follows: TGCGCCAGCAGTCCGTATTCTTTAGACAAAAAAGTCGAGCAGTACTTC.